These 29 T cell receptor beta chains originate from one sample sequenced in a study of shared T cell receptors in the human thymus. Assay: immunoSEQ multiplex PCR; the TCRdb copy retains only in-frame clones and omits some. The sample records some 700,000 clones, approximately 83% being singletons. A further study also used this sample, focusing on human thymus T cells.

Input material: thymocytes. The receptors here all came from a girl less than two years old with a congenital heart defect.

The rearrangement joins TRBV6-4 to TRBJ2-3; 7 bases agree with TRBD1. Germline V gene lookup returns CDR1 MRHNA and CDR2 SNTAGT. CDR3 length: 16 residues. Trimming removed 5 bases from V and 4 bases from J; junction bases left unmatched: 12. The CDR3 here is CASSPSDRASPDTQYF. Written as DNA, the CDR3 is TGTGCCAGCAGTCCTTCCGACAGGGCCTCCCCAGATACGCAGTATTTT.

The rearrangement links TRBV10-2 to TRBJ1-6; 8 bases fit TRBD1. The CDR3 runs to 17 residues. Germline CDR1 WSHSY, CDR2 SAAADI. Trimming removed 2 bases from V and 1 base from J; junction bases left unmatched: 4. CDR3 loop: CASSEGQGDSYNSPLHF. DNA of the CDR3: TGCGCCAGCAGTGAGGGACAGGGTGATTCCTATAATTCACCCCTCCACTTT.

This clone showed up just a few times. In nucleotides, the CDR3 is TGTGCCAGCAGCTTAGCGCGAGGCAGAGCGAACACTGAAGCTTTCTTT. Translating it yields CASSLARGRANTEAFF. The chain recombines TRBV7-9 with TRBJ1-1; D is ambiguous. Trimming took off 0 bases at V and 1 base at J, with 12 bases between the two ends. This CDR3 has 16 amino acids. Germline V lookup: CDR1 SEHNR, CDR2 FQNEAQ (reference sequence).

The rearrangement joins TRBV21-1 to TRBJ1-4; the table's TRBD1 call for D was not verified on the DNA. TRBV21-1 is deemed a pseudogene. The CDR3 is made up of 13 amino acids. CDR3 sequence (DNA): TGTGCCAGCAGCAGATGGACAGTAGATCAACTGTTTTTT. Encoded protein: CASSRWTVDQLFF.

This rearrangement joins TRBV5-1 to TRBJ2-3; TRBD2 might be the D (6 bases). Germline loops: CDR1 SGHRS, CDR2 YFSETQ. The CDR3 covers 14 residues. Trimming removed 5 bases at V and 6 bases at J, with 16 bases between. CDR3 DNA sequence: TGCGCCAGCAGGCGGGGACTGATGGATGATACGCAGTATTTT. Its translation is CASRRGLMDDTQYF.

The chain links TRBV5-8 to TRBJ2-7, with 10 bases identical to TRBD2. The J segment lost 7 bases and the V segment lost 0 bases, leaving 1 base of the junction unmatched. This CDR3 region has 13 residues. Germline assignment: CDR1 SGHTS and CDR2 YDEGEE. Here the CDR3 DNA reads TGTGCCAGCAGCTTGGAACTAGCGGGGGAGCAGTACTTC. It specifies CASSLELAGEQYF.

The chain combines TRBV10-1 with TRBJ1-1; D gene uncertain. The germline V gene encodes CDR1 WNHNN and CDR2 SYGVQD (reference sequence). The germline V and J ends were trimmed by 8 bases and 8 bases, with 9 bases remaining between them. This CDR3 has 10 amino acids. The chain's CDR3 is CASRSVEAFF. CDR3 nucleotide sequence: TGCGCCAGCCGCTCGGTAGAAGCTTTCTTT.

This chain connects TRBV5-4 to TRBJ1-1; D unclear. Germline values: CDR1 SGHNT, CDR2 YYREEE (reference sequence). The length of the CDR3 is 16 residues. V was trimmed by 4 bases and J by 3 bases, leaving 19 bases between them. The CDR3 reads CASSPWESRRDTEAFF. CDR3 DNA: TGTGCCAGCAGCCCTTGGGAGAGTCGTCGGGACACTGAAGCTTTCTTT. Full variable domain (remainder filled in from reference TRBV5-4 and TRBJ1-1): ETGVTQSPTHLIKTRGQQVTLRCSSQSGHNTVSWYQQALGQGPQFIFQYYREEENGRGNFPPRFSGLQFPNYSSELNVNALELDDSALYLCASSPWESRRDTEAFFGQGTRLTVV.

The CDR3, as DNA: TGTGCCAGCAGTTACCGGGGGGTGGGTTCACCCCTCCACTTT. Amino acids: CASSYRGVGSPLHF. The chain is built from TRBV6-5 and TRBJ1-6; possible D gene TRBD1, 5 bases. The CDR3 length is 14 residues. Germline CDR1 reads MNHEY; CDR2 reads SVGAGI. The ends were cut back, 2 bases at V and 9 bases at J, with 11 bases in the middle.

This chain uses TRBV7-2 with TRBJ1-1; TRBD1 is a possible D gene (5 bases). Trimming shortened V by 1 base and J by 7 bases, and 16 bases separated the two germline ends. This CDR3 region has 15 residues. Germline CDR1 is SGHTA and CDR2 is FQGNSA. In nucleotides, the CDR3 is TGTGCCAGCAGCTTAGGACCTTGGGGAGGGGATGAAGCTTTCTTT. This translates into CASSLGPWGGDEAFF.

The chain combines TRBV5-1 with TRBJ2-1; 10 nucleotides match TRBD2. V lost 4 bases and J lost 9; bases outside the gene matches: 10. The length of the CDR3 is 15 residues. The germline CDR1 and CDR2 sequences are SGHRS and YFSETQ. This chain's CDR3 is CASSPKAGGQGEQFF. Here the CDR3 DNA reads TGCGCCAGCAGCCCGAAAGCGGGGGGGCAGGGTGAGCAGTTCTTC.

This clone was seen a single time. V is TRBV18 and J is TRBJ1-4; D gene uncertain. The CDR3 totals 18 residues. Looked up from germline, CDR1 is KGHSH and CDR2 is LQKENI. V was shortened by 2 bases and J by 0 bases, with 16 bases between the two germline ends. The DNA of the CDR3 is TGTGCCAGCTCACCAACCGGAGGACTTCAAGCAACTAATGAAAAACTGTTTTTT. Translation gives CASSPTGGLQATNEKLFF.

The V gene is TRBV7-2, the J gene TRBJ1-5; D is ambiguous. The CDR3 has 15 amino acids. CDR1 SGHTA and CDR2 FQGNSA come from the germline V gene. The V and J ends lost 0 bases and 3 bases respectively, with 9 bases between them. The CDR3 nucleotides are TGTGCCAGCAGCTTAGCGGGCACCCTCAATCAGCCCCAGCATTTT. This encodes CASSLAGTLNQPQHF.

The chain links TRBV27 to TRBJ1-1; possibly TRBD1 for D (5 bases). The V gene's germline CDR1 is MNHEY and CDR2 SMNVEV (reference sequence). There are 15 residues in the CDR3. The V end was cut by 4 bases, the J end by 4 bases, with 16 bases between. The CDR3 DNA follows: TGTGCCAGCAGTTCCCTCGCGGGGCAGAGCACTGAAGCTTTCTTT. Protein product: CASSSLAGQSTEAFF.

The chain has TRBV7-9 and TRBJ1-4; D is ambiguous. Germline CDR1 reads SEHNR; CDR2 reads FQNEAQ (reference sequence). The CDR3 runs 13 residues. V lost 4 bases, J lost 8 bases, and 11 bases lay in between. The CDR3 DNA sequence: TGTGCCAGCAGCTCCCCCCTTCGGGAAAAACTGTTTTTT. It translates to CASSSPLREKLFF.

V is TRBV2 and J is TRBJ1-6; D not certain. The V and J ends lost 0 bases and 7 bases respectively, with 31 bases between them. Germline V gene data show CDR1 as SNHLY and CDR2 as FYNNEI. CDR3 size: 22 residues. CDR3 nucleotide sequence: TGTGCCAGCAGTGAAGCGTACGGGCCGGGGAATGGATATGGAGCGTCCAATTCACCCCTCCACTTT. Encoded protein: CASSEAYGPGNGYGASNSPLHF.

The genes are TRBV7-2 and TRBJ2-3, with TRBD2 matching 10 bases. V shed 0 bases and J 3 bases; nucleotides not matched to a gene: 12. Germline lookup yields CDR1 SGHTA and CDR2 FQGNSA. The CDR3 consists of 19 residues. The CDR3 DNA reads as TGTGCCAGCAGCTTAGCATCCCTAGCGGGGGCCTCGGGGACAGATACGCAGTATTTT. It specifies CASSLASLAGASGTDTQYF.

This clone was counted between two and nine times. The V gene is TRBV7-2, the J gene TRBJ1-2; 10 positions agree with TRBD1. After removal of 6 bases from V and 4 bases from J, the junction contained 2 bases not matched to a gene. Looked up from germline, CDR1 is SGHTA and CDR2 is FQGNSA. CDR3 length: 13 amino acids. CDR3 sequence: CASSRTGGYGYTF. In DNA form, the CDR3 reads TGTGCCAGCAGTAGGACAGGGGGCTATGGCTACACCTTC.

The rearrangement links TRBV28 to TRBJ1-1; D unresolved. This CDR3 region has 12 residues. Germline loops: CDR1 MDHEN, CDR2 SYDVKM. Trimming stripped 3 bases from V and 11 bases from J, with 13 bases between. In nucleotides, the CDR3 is TGTGCCAGCAGTTTTACCGGAGTGCGGGCTTTCTTT. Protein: CASSFTGVRAFF.

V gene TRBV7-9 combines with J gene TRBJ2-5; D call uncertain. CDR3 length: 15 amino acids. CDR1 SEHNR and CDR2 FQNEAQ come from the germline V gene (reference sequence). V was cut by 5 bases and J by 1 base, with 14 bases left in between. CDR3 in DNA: TGTGCCAGCAGCCCAAGCCGAGCGATCCAAGAGACCCAGTACTTC. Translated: CASSPSRAIQETQYF.

CDR3 sequence reads: CASSLDFLSPLHF. The CDR3 DNA reads as TGTGCCAGCAGCTTAGACTTTCTATCCCCCCTCCACTTT. V is TRBV7-8 and J is TRBJ1-6; D is unresolved. V lost 1 base, J lost 13 bases, and 11 bases lay in between. CDR1 is SGHVS, CDR2 FQNEAQ, per germline. CDR3 length: 13 amino acids.

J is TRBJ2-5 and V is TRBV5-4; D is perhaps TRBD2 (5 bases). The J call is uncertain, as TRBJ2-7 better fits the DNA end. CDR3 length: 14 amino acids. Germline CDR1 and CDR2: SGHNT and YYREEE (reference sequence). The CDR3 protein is CASSPARVAYEQYF. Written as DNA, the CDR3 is TGTGCCAGCAGCCCCGCGAGGGTAGCCTACGAGCAGTACTTC.

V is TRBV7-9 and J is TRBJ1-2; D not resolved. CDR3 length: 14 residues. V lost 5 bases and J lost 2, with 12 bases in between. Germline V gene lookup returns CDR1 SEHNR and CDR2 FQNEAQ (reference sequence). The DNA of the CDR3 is TGTGCCAGCAGCCCGCCTTCTCGGAACTATGGCTACACCTTC. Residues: CASSPPSRNYGYTF.

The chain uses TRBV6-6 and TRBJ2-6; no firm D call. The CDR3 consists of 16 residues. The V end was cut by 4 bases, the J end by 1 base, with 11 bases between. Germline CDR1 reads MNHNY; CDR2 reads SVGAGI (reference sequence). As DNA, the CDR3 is TGTGCCAGCAGTTTCTCGTTTAGTTCTGGGGCCAACGTCCTGACTTTC. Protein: CASSFSFSSGANVLTF.

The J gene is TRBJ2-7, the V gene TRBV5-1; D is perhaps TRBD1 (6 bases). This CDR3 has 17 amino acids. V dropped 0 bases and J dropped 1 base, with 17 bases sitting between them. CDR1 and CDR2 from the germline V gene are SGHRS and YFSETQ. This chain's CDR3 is CASSLDPTGHGSYEQYF. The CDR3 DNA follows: TGCGCCAGCAGCTTGGACCCCACAGGGCACGGTTCCTACGAGCAGTACTTC.

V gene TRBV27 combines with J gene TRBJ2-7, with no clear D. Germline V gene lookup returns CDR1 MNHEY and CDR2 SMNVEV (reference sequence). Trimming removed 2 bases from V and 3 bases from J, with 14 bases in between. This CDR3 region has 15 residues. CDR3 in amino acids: CASSLRPACSYEQYF. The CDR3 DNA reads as TGTGCCAGCAGTTTACGTCCAGCGTGTAGCTACGAGCAGTACTTC.

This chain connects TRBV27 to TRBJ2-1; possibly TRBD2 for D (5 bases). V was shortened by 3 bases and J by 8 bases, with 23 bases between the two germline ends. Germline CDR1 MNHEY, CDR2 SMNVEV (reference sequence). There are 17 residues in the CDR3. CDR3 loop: CASSFAIRGRRADEQFF. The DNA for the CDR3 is TGTGCCAGCAGTTTTGCCATACGTGGACGTCGAGCGGATGAGCAGTTCTTC.

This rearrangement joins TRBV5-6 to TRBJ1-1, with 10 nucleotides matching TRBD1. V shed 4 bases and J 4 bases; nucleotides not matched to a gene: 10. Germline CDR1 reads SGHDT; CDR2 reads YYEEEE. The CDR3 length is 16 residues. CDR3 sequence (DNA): TGTGCCAGCAGCCCGGGGGGGACAGGGGAGGGCACTGAAGCTTTCTTT. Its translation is CASSPGGTGEGTEAFF. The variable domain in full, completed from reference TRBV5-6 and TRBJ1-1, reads DAGVTQSPTHLIKTRGQQVTLRCSPKSGHDTVSWYQQALGQGPQFIFQYYEEEERQRGNFPDRFSGHQFPNYSSELNVNALLLGDSALYLCASSPGGTGEGTEAFFGQGTRLTVV.

For the CDR3, the DNA is TGCGCCAGCAGCTTAAATCCAACAGGGAGCACTGAAGCTTTCTTT. Amino acid sequence: CASSLNPTGSTEAFF. J is TRBJ1-1 and V is TRBV5-1; D is possibly TRBD1 (6 bases). Germline assignment: CDR1 SGHRS and CDR2 YFSETQ. The CDR3 extends over 15 amino acids. V gave up 2 bases and J gave up 4 bases, with 15 bases separating them.